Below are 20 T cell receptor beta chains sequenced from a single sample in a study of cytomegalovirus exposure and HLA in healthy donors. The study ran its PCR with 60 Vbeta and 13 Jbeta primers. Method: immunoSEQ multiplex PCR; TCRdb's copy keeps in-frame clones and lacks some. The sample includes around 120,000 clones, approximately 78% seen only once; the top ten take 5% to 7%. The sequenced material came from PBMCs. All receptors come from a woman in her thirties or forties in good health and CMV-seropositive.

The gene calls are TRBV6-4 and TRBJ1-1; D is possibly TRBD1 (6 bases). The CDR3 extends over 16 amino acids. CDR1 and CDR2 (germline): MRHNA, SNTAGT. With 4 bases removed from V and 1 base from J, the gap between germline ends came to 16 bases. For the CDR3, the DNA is TGTGCCAGCAGTGCGGGCGTGGGGGCTGGGAACACTGAAGCTTTCTTT. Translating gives CASSAGVGAGNTEAFF.

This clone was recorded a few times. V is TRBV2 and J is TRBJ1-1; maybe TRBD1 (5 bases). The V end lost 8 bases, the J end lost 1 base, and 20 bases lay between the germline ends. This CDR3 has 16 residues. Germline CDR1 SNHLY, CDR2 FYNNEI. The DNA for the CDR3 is TGTGCCAGCCCCTGGAGGAGCGCGGGACGGAACACTGAAGCTTTCTTT. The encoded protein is CASPWRSAGRNTEAFF.

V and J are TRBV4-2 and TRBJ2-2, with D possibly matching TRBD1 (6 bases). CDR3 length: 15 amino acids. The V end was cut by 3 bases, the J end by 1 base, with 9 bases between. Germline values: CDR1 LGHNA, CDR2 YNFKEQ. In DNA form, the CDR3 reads TGTGCCAGCAGCCATCCGGGACAGAACACCGGGGAGCTGTTTTTT. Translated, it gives CASSHPGQNTGELFF.

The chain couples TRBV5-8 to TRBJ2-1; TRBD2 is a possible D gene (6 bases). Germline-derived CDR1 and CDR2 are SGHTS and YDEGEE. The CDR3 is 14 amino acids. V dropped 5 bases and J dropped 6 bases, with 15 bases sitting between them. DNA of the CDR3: TGTGCCAGCAGGCCCGGCGGGAAACCCAATGAGCAGTTCTTC. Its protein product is CASRPGGKPNEQFF.

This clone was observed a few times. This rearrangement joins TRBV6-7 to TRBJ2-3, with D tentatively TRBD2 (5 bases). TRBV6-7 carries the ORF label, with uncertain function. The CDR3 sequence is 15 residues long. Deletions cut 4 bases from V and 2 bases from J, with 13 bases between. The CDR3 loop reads CASSFQDSPTDTQYF. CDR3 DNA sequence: TGTGCCAGCAGTTTTCAGGACTCCCCCACAGATACGCAGTATTTT.

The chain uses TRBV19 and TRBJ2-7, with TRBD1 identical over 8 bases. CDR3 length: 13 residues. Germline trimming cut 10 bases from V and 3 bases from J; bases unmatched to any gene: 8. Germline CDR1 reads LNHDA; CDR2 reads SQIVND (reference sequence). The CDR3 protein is CATATGAGYEQYF. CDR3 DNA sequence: TGTGCCACCGCGACAGGGGCAGGCTACGAGCAGTACTTC.

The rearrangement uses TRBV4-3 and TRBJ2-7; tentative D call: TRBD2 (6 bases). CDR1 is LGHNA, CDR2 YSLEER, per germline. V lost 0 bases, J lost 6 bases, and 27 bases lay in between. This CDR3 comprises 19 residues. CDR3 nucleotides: TGCGCCAGCAGCCAAGACGCCGGATATATGGACTACCCGGCGGGCGAGCAGTACTTC. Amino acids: CASSQDAGYMDYPAGEQYF.

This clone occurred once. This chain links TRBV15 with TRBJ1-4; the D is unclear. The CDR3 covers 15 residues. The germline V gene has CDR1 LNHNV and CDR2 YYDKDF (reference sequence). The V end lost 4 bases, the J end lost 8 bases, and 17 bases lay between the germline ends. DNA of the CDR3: TGTGCCACCAGCAACCTACTCGGGCCGGGGGAAAAACTGTTTTTT. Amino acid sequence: CATSNLLGPGEKLFF.

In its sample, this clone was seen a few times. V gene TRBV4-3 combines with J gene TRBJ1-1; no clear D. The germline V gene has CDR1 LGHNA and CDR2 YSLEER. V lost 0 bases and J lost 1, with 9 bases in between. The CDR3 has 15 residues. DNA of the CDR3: TGCGCCAGCAGCCAAGAGCCAGAATGGAACACTGAAGCTTTCTTT. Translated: CASSQEPEWNTEAFF.

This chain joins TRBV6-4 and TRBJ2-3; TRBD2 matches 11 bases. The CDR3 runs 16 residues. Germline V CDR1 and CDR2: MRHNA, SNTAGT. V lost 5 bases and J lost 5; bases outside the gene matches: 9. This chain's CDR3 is CASSTLAGAGGDTQYF. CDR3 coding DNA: TGTGCCAGCAGTACACTAGCGGGAGCGGGAGGAGATACGCAGTATTTT.

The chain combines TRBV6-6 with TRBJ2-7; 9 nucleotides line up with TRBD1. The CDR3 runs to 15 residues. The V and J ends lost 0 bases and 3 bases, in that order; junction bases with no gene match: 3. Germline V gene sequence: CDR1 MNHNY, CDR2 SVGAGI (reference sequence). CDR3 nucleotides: TGTGCCAGCAGTTACTCGGGACAGGGTTTCTACGAGCAGTACTTC. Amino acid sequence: CASSYSGQGFYEQYF.

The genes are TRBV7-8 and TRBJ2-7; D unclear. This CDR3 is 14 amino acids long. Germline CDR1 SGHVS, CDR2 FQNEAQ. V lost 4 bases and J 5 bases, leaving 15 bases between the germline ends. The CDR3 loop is CASSSLLYLNEQYF. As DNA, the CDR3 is TGTGCCAGCAGCTCCTTATTGTACTTGAACGAGCAGTACTTC. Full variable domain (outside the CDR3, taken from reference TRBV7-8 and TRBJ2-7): GAGVSQSPRYKVAKRGQDVALRCDPISGHVSLFWYQQALGQGPEFLTYFQNEAQLDKSGLPSDRFFAERPEGSVSTLKIQRTQQEDSAVYLCASSSLLYLNEQYFGPGTRLTVT.

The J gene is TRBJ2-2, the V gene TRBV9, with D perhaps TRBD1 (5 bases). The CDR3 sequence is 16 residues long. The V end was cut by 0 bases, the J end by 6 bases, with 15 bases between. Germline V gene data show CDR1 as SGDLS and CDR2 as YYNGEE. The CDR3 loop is CASSVVATEWAGELFF. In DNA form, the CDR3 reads TGTGCCAGCAGCGTAGTCGCGACAGAGTGGGCCGGGGAGCTGTTTTTT.

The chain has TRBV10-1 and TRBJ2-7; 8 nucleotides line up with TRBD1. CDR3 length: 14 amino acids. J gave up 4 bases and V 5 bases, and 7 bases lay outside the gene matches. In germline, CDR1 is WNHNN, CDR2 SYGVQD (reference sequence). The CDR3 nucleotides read TGCGCCAGCAGTACGACAGGGGAAGAGTACGAGCAGTACTTC. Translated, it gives CASSTTGEEYEQYF.

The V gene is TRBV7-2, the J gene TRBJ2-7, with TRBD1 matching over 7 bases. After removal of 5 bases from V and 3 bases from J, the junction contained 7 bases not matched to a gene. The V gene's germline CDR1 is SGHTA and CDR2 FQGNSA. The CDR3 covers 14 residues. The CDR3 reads CASSVQGQSYEQYF. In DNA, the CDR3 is TGTGCCAGCAGCGTACAGGGACAGAGCTACGAGCAGTACTTC.

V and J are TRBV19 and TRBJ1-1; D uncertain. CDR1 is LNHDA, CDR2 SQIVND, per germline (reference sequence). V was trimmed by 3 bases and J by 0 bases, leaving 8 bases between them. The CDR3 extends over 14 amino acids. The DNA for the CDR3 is TGTGCCAGTAGTATTCGGCGGATGAACACTGAAGCTTTCTTT. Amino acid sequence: CASSIRRMNTEAFF.

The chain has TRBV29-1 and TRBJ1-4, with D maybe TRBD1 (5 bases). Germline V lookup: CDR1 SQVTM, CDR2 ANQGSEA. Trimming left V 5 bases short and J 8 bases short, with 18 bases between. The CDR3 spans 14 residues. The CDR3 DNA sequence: TGCAGCGTTCCCGTTCAGGGCGTACGGGAAAAACTGTTTTTT. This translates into CSVPVQGVREKLFF.

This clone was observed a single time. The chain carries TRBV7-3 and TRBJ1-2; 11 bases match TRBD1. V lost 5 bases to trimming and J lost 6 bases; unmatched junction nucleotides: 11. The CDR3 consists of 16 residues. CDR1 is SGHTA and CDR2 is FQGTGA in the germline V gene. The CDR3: CASSPTGQGVQDGYTF. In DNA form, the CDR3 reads TGTGCCAGCAGCCCTACGGGACAGGGGGTCCAAGATGGCTACACCTTC.

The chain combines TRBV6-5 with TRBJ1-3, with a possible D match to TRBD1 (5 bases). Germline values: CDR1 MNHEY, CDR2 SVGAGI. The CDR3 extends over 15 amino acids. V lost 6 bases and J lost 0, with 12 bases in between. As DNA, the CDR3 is TGTGCCAGCAGATTGCAGGGAAGCTCTGGAAACACCATATATTTT. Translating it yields CASRLQGSSGNTIYF.

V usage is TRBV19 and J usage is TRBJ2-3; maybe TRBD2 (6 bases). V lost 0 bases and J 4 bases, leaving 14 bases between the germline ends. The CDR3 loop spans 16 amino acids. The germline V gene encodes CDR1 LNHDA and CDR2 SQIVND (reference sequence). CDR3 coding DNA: TGTGCCAGTAGTATAGATGCGGTCTCGGGGGCAGATACGCAGTATTTT. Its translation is CASSIDAVSGADTQYF.